The next 10 T cell receptor beta chains were all read from a single sample in a study of cytomegalovirus exposure and HLA in healthy donors. The PCR contained 60 Vbeta and 13 Jbeta primers. Only in-frame clones appear in the TCRdb table, and some are missing; sequencing was by immunoSEQ multiplex PCR. The profile shows 60,000 to 85,000 clones, about four fifths of them singletons. The sequenced sample consisted of PBMCs. Receptors were obtained from a man between 35 and 55 years old in good health and CMV-seronegative.

The rearrangement uses TRBV30 and TRBJ1-2; D gene ambiguous. The germline gives CDR1 GTSNPN, CDR2 SVGIG (reference sequence). The V and J ends lost 0 bases and 7 bases respectively, with 9 bases between them. CDR3 size: 12 residues. As DNA, the CDR3 is TGTGCCTGGAGTGTAAACTTTGGTGGCTACACCTTC. It translates to CAWSVNFGGYTF.

This clone came up once. The genes are TRBV30 and TRBJ2-7; D gene ambiguous. Per the germline V gene, CDR1 is GTSNPN and CDR2 is SVGIG (reference sequence). Trimming took off 1 base at V and 3 bases at J, with 13 bases between the two ends. The CDR3 covers 14 residues. CDR3 coding DNA: TGTGCCTGGAGTGGGTCCGTAACTGGCTACGAGCAGTACTTC. Protein sequence: CAWSGSVTGYEQYF.

The chain joins TRBV27 to TRBJ1-3; no firm D call. This CDR3 comprises 14 residues. Trimming took off 2 bases at V and 2 bases at J, with 7 bases between the two ends. Germline CDR1 and CDR2: MNHEY and SMNVEV (reference sequence). This chain's CDR3 is CASSLTSTGNTIYF. The CDR3 nucleotides read TGTGCCAGCAGTTTAACAAGTACTGGAAACACCATATATTTT.

The chain has TRBV30 and TRBJ1-5, with 10 bases fitting TRBD1. The CDR3 has 17 amino acids. Germline V lookup: CDR1 GTSNPN, CDR2 SVGIG (reference sequence). V lost 2 bases, J lost 2 bases, and 9 bases stayed unmatched. The CDR3 sequence is CAWSRGQGGFGNQPQHF. The CDR3 DNA reads as TGTGCCTGGAGTAGAGGACAGGGGGGGTTCGGCAATCAGCCCCAGCATTTT.

The chain employs TRBV5-1 and TRBJ1-6; D possibly corresponds to TRBD1 (6 bases). CDR1 is SGHRS, CDR2 YFSETQ, per germline. This CDR3 region has 15 residues. The V gene lost 3 bases and the J gene lost 7 bases, with 14 bases spanning the gap. The DNA of the CDR3 is TGCGCCAGCAGCTGGGACACCCTCGGGAATTCACCCCTCCACTTT. Protein sequence: CASSWDTLGNSPLHF.

The V gene is TRBV5-6, the J gene TRBJ1-4, with D possibly matching TRBD1 (6 bases). Trimming left V 2 bases short and J 5 bases short, with 13 bases between. This CDR3 has 15 residues. From germline, CDR1 is SGHDT and CDR2 YYEEEE. The CDR3 coding sequence is TGTGCCAGCAGCTTTAACAGGGCTTGGAATGAAAAACTGTTTTTT. Translated: CASSFNRAWNEKLFF.

On this clone: At one boundary the junction diverges from the germline segment, which might be a read error. The chain couples TRBV5-1 to TRBJ1-2, with D perhaps TRBD1 (5 bases). Germline values: CDR1 SGHRS, CDR2 YFSETQ. The CDR3 covers 14 residues. The CDR3, as DNA: TGCACCAGCAGCCCATTGATAGGGGAGGAAGGCTACACCTTC. It translates to CTSSPLIGEEGYTF. Complete variable domain (other parts from reference TRBV5-1 and TRBJ1-2): KAGVTQTPRYLIKTRGQQVTLSCSPISGHRSVSWYQQTPGQGLQFLFEYFSETQRNKGNFPGRFSGRQFSNSRSEMNVSTLELGDSALYLCTSSPLIGEEGYTFGSGTRLTVV.

The rearrangement links TRBV5-1 to TRBJ1-5, with D unclear. Germline V CDR1 and CDR2: SGHRS, YFSETQ. Trimming removed 0 bases from V and 6 bases from J, with 7 bases in between. The CDR3 is 13 residues long. In DNA, the CDR3 is TGCGCCAGCAGCTTGGAACAGTCTCAGCCCCAGCATTTT. This sequence encodes CASSLEQSQPQHF.

This clone was detected only a few times. The chain combines TRBV29-1 with TRBJ1-1; 7 nucleotides align to TRBD1. Germline CDR1 is SQVTM and CDR2 is ANQGSEA. The CDR3 contains 13 residues. Trimming cost V 3 bases and J 10 bases; bases outside gene matches: 11. CDR3 nucleotides: TGCAGCGTTGATTCTCCAGGGGGGAACGTAGCTTTCTTT. Protein product: CSVDSPGGNVAFF. Filled out from reference TRBV29-1 and TRBJ1-1, the complete variable domain reads SAVISQKPSRDICQRGTSLTIQCQVDSQVTMMFWYRQQPGQSLTLIATANQGSEATYESGFVIDKFPISRPNLTFSTLTVSNMSPEDSSIYLCSVDSPGGNVAFFGQGTRLTVV.

This chain connects TRBV9 to TRBJ2-5; TRBD2 matches 9 bases. The CDR3 loop spans 14 amino acids. CDR1 and CDR2 (germline): SGDLS, YYNGEE. Trimming at V came to 4 bases and at J to 3 bases, leaving 4 bases not matched to a gene. The CDR3 bases are TGTGCCAGCAGCCGGGGACTAGCCGAAGAGACCCAGTACTTC. The encoded protein is CASSRGLAEETQYF.